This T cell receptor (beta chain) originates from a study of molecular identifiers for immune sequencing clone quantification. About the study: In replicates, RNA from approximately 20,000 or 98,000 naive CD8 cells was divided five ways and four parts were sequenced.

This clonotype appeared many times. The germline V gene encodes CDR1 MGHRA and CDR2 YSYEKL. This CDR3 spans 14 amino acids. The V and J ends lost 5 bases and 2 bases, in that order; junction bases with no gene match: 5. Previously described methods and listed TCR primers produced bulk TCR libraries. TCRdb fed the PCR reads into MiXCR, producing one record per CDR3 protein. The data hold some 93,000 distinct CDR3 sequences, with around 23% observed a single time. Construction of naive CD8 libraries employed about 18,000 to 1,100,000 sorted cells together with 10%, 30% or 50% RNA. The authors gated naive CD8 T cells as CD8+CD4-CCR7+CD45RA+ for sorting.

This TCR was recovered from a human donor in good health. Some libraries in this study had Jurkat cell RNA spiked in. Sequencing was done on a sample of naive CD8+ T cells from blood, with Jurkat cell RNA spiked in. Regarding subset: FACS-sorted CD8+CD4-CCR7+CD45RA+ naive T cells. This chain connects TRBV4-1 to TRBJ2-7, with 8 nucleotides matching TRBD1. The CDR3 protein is CASSAQQGAYEQYF. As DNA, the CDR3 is TGCGCCAGCAGCGCTCAACAGGGGGCCTACGAGCAGTACTTC.